These 17 T cell receptor beta chains originate from one sample sequenced in a study of patients and donors after allogeneic stem cell transplantation. TCRdb re-derived calls from the RT-PCR reads in MiXCR, one entry per CDR3 protein. Of 200,000 to 250,000 distinct CDR3 sequences in the sample, roughly 14% were seen once. Sequencing used blood, either unsorted or a sorted T cell fraction (not recorded which). The receptors stem from a human donor who was either an allogeneic HSCT recipient or a stem cell or donor lymphocyte infusion donor (not recorded which). It is not recorded whose cells these are; they may come from a transplant donor.

This clonotype was counted at least ten times. This rearrangement joins TRBV7-9 to TRBJ2-2, with D unresolved. Germline V CDR1 and CDR2: SEHNR, FQNEAQ (reference sequence). This CDR3 has 13 amino acids. Trimming took off 11 bases at V and 1 base at J, with 11 bases between the two ends. The CDR3 DNA is TGTGCCGCAAGCCTAGGGAACACCGGGGAGCTGTTTTTT. This codes for CAASLGNTGELFF.

This clonotype was recorded a few times. The rearrangement links TRBV7-3 to TRBJ2-1; D is uncertain. Trimming shortened V by 2 bases and J by 3 bases, and 5 bases separated the two germline ends. This CDR3 is built from 13 residues. Germline CDR1 is SGHTA and CDR2 is FQGTGA. The CDR3 DNA reads as TGTGCCAGCAGCTTACGTGACTACAATGAGCAGTTCTTC. Its protein is CASSLRDYNEQFF.

This clonotype has more than one count but fewer than ten. This chain connects TRBV4-1 to TRBJ2-2; TRBD1 is a possible D gene (5 bases). V shed 1 base and J shed 6 bases, with 18 bases lying between them. The CDR3 loop spans 17 amino acids. CDR1 MGHRA and CDR2 YSYEKL come from the germline V gene. DNA for the CDR3: TGCGCCAGCAGCCAAGGTCCCAGGGAACCCTACCCCGGGGAGCTGTTTTTT. It is translated as CASSQGPREPYPGELFF.

This clonotype was observed a few times. J is TRBJ2-7 and V is TRBV12-5; 7 bases are shared with TRBD2. This CDR3 has 15 residues. The trim removed 3 bases at V and 2 bases at J, leaving 7 bases unmatched. Germline CDR1 is LGHNT and CDR2 is FRNRAP. The CDR3 nucleotides read TGTGCTAGTGGTTTAAGGGAGGGTTGGACCTACGAGCAGTACTTC. It is translated as CASGLREGWTYEQYF.

The chain employs TRBV20-1 and TRBJ2-1, with TRBD2 matching 11 bases. The CDR3 loop spans 17 amino acids. Losses at the gene ends were 2 bases for V and 2 bases for J; bases not matched to a gene: 8. Germline assignment: CDR1 DFQATT and CDR2 SNEGSKA (reference sequence). CDR3 loop: CSARTSSGGRTYNEQFF. CDR3 coding DNA: TGCAGTGCTAGAACTTCTAGCGGGGGGCGTACCTACAATGAGCAGTTCTTC.

The sample holds many counts of this clonotype. The chain recombines TRBV29-1 with TRBJ2-7; 11 positions agree with TRBD1. Germline CDR1 SQVTM, CDR2 ANQGSEA. There are 13 residues in the CDR3. CDR3 nucleotide sequence: TGCAGTGTAAGGACAGGGGGCATCTACGAGCAGTACTTC. Protein: CSVRTGGIYEQYF.

This clonotype appeared many times. This rearrangement joins TRBV20-1 to TRBJ2-7, with D unresolved. The CDR3 totals 14 residues. The germline V gene has CDR1 DFQATT and CDR2 SNEGSKA (reference sequence). With 3 bases removed from V and 3 bases from J, the gap between germline ends came to 15 bases. The CDR3 DNA sequence: TGCAGTGCTAGTCCGGATCCCTTGAACTACGAGCAGTACTTC. This encodes CSASPDPLNYEQYF.

Ten or more counts support this clonotype. The chain uses TRBV20-1 and TRBJ1-1; D is unclear. Germline CDR1 reads DFQATT; CDR2 reads SNEGSKA (reference sequence). The CDR3 is 12 amino acids. The ends were cut back, 7 bases at V and 1 base at J, with 10 bases in the middle. CDR3 region: CSGAGANTEAFF. Written as DNA, the CDR3 is TGCAGTGGGGCCGGAGCGAACACTGAAGCTTTCTTT.

This sequence joins TRBV4-1 and TRBJ2-7; D not certain. Germline V gene lookup returns CDR1 MGHRA and CDR2 YSYEKL. The ends were cut back, 1 base at V and 3 bases at J, with 16 bases in the middle. CDR3 length: 16 residues. The CDR3 nucleotides read TGCGCCAGCAGCCAAGCCCTCTCTCCAATAGGCTACGAGCAGTACTTC. This sequence encodes CASSQALSPIGYEQYF.

This rearrangement joins TRBV5-1 to TRBJ2-5; perhaps TRBD2 as D (8 bases). Germline V lookup: CDR1 SGHRS, CDR2 YFSETQ. V was shortened by 4 bases and J by 4 bases, with 14 bases between the two germline ends. The CDR3 is made up of 14 amino acids. CDR3 sequence: CASSMTGTRETQYF. For the CDR3, the DNA is TGCGCCAGCAGCATGACAGGGACTAGAGAGACCCAGTACTTC.

This clonotype was seen a handful of times. V gene TRBV18 combines with J gene TRBJ2-1; D unresolved. V dropped 3 bases and J dropped 3 bases, with 6 bases sitting between them. CDR1 KGHSH and CDR2 LQKENI come from the germline V gene. The CDR3 sequence is 13 residues long. CDR3 DNA: TGTGCCAGCTCACCTCCGAGCTACAATGAGCAGTTCTTC. Its translation is CASSPPSYNEQFF. Together with reference TRBV18 and TRBJ2-1, the CDR3 gives the full variable domain: NAGVMQNPRHLVRRRGQEARLRCSPMKGHSHVYWYRQLPEEGLKFMVYLQKENIIDESGMPKERFSAEFPKEGPSILRIQQVVRGDSAAYFCASSPPSYNEQFFGPGTRLTVL.

This clonotype turned up a few times. This chain uses TRBV5-4 with TRBJ2-1; 14 bases are a match to TRBD2. CDR3 size: 16 residues. Trimming cost V 4 bases and J 7 bases; bases outside gene matches: 7. Germline V gene sequence: CDR1 SGHNT, CDR2 YYREEE (reference sequence). The CDR3 spells CASSGGLAGAGNEQFF. CDR3 coding DNA: TGTGCCAGCAGCGGGGGACTAGCGGGAGCGGGGAATGAGCAGTTCTTC.

The sample holds a few counts of this clonotype. The genes are TRBV12-3 or TRBV12-4 and TRBJ2-7; 10 bases agree with TRBD2. The CDR3 runs 17 residues. J gave up 3 bases and V 3 bases, and 11 bases lay outside the gene matches. The CDR3 region has the DNA TGTGCCAGCAGTTTCCGGGCTAGCGGGAGTTTGGGCTACGAGCAGTACTTC. It specifies CASSFRASGSLGYEQYF.

This clonotype has only a few counts. For the CDR3, the DNA is TGTGCCAGCAGCGTAGCAGGCTCAATATATCAGCCCCAGCATTTT. This codes for CASSVAGSIYQPQHF. The chain links TRBV9 to TRBJ1-5; D uncertain. The CDR3 sequence is 15 residues long. Germline-derived CDR1 and CDR2 are SGDLS and YYNGEE. With 0 bases removed from V and 5 bases from J, the gap between germline ends came to 12 bases.

At least ten counts were recorded for this clonotype. The chain carries TRBV7-2 and TRBJ2-3; 8 positions match TRBD2. CDR1 SGHTA and CDR2 FQGNSA come from the germline V gene. CDR3 length: 15 residues. Trimming took 1 base from V and 11 from J; bases not matched to a gene: 11. CDR3 region: CASSLDGGALEGQYF. The CDR3 region has the DNA TGTGCCAGCAGCTTAGACGGGGGGGCCCTAGAGGGGCAGTATTTT.

This clonotype was found many times. V and J are TRBV11-2 and TRBJ2-2, with 9 bases lining up with TRBD1. Trimming at V came to 5 bases and at J to 3 bases, leaving 4 bases not matched to a gene. Germline-derived CDR1 and CDR2 are SGHAT and FQNNGV. The CDR3 length is 15 residues. As DNA, the CDR3 is TGTGCCAGCAGCAGACGGACAGGGGACACCGGGGAGCTGTTTTTT. It is translated as CASSRRTGDTGELFF.

Many counts were recorded for this clonotype. The V call is TRBV20-1, the J call TRBJ1-2; 8 nucleotides line up with TRBD1. J gave up 5 bases and V 5 bases, and 10 bases lay outside the gene matches. The germline V gene encodes CDR1 DFQATT and CDR2 SNEGSKA (reference sequence). The CDR3 consists of 14 residues. DNA of the CDR3: TGCAGTGCTCGGGACCCGGGACAGGCTTATGGCTACACCTTC. Its translation: CSARDPGQAYGYTF.